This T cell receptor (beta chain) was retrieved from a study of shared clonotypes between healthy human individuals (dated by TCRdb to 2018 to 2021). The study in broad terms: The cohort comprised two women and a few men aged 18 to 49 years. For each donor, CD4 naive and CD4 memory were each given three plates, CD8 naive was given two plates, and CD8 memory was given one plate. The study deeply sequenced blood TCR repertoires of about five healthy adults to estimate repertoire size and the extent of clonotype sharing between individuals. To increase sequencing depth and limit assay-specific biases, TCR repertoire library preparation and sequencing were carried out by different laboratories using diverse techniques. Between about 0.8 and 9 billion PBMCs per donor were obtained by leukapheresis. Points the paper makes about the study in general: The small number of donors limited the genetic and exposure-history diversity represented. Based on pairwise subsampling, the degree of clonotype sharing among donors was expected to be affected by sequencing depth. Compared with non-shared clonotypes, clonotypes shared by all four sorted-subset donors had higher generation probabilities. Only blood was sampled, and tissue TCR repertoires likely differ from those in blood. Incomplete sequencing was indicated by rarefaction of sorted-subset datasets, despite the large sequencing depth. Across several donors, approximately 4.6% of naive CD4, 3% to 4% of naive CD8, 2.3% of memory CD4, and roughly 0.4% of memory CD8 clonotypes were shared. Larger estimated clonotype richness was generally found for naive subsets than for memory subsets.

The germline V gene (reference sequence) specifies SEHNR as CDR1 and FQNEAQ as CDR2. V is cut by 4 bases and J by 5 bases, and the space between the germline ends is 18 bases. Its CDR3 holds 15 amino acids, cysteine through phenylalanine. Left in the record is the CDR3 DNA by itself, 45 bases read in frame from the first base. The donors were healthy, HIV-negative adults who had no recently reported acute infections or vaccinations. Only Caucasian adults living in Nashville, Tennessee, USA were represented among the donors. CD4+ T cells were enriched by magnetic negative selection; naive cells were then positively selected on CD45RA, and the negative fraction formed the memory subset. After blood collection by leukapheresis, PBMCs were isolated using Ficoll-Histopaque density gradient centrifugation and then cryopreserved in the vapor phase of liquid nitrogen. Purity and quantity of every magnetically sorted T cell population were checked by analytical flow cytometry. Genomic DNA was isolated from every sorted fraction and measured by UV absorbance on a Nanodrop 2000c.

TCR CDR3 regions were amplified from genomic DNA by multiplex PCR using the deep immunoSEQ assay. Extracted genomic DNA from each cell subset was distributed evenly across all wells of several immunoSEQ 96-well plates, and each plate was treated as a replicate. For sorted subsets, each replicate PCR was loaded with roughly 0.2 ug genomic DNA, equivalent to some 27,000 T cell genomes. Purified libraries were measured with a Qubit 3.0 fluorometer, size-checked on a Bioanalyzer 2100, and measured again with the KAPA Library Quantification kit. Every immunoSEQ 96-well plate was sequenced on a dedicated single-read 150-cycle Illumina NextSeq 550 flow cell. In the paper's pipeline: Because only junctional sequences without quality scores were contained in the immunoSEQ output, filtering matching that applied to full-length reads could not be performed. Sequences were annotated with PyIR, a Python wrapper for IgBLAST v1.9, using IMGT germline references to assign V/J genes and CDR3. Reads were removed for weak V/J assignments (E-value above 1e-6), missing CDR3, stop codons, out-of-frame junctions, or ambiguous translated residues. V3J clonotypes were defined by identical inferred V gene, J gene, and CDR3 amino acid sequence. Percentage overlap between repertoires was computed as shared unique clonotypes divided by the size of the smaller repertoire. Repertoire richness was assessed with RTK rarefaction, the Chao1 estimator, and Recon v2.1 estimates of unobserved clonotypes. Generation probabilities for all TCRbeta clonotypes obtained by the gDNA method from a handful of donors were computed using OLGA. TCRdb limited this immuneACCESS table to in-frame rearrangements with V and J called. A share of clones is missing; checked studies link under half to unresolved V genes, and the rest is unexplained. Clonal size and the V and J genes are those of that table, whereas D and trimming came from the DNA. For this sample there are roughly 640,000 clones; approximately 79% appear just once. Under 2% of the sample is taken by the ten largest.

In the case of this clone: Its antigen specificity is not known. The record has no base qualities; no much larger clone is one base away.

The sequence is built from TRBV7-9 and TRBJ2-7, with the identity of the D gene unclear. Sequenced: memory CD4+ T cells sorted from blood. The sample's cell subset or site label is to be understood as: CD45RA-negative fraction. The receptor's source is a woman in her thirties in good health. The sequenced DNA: TGTGCCAGCAGCTCCCTTTCGGGCAATAAGGACGAGCAGTACTTC. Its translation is CASSSLSGNKDEQYF.